This TCR beta chain was sequenced for a study of identical twins (dated by TCRdb to 2016 to 2017). At the level of the whole study: The study deep-sequenced TCR alpha and beta repertoires from monozygotic twins, unrelated adults of various ages and cord blood to test whether fetal clonotypes persist. To rule out contamination, the twin experiments were replicated at different times with different library preparation protocols.

From the germline V gene, CDR1 is SGHTA and CDR2 is FQGNSA. The junction carries 18 bases between V and J, which are trimmed by 2 bases and 6 bases respectively. Reading from cysteine to phenylalanine, the CDR3 counts 16 amino acids. Left in the record is the CDR3 DNA by itself, 48 bases read in frame from the first base. Library preparation used 5' RACE. The instrument was an Illumina HiSeq 2000. Template switching added a universal primer binding site, and the final cDNA carried a unique molecular identifier that allowed TCR cDNA molecules to be counted accurately. First-strand cDNA for TCR alpha and beta chains was synthesized from specific primers in the conserved constant-segment region. To control for contamination, every cDNA library was double barcoded, receiving both a SMART-Mk sample barcode and Illumina barcodes. TruSeq adapter sequences, together with Illumina sample barcodes, were added in two successive PCR steps. The TCR alpha and beta cDNA libraries were sequenced on the Illumina HiSeq platform using custom primers. Processing in the source paper ran as follows. Raw reads were processed with MiGEC to extract unique molecular identifiers, and MiXCR was used to determine CDR3 positions. For each individual, recombination models were inferred using an EM algorithm with the repgenHMM and IGoR tools. Shared clonotype analysis was performed with the tcR package in R, normalizing sharing by the product of cloneset sizes. To study raw recombination without the effects of thymic and clonal selection, out-of-frame nonproductive sequences were analyzed. Through fastp at Q25 and MiXCR, TCRdb rebuilt clones from the public reads, retaining in-frame beta chains. Rows matching on CDR3 protein sequence are summarized as one entry with the most common DNA and genes. TCRdb, not the original authors, processed these V and J calls. The sample has roughly 770,000 distinct CDR3 sequences on record, 18% of them singletons. The top ten clonotypes cover about an eighth of the sample.

Remarks on this clonotype: The target of this receptor is not known. Within one base of it there is no much larger clone, and no base qualities were kept.

What the research found in general, with its limitations: Out-of-frame TCR alpha sequences shared between twins showed an excess of low generation-probability sequences compared with coincidental sharing between unrelated individuals. Fewer insertions were carried by abundant cord blood beta clonotypes, a similar but weaker trend appeared in young adult naive repertoires, and no such trend appeared in memory repertoires. A weaker excess of twin sharing was found in beta out-of-frame sequences because the signal-to-noise ratio was lowered by fewer shared sequences. Because the same donors could not be followed over many years, the conclusions depended on cross-sectional statistical analysis. In monozygotic twins, recombination models systematically underestimated out-of-frame TCR alpha sharing, but the models matched the sharing seen between unrelated individuals. Zero-insertion analyses could be partly confounded by invariant T cells such as MAIT and iNKT, although diverse VJ usage argued against such confounding for most clonotypes.

Every donor in the study was a healthy Caucasian. The twin cohort consisted of three pairs of female monozygotic twins, all aged 18 to 29 years. The RNA used for TCR libraries was isolated from peripheral blood mononuclear cells. These data also featured in a second study, about T cells expressing NK-cell markers. The second study reports: Three sorted T-cell subsets (CD3+CD56+NKG2C+, CD3+CD56+NKG2C- and CD3+CD56-NKG2C+) from under 10 donors had their TCR beta-chain repertoires profiled. Of the eight sequenced donors, seven were found to be HCMV-seropositive and one was found to be HCMV-seronegative. To restrict sorting to alphabetaTCR-expressing T cells, an anti-gammadeltaTCR antibody was added in several experiments. In six donors, the dominant CD3+CD56+NKG2C+ clonotypes were found to rank among the top 10 CD8+ clonotypes and to make up about 1.0-8% of CD8+ T cells. Those dominant clonotypes were again the most abundant among CD3+CD56-NKG2C+ cells in a handful of donors, at about 28.3-65%. It remained unclear whether the expanded NKG2C-expressing T cell clones were specific for HCMV antigens. The study sequenced eight donors, all healthy volunteers chosen at random: three men and five women. HCMV-specific IgG was detected in serum with a commercial ELISA kit to determine HCMV serostatus. For over five donors, bulk peripheral blood T-cell repertoires were also sequenced from unsorted PBMC. Reads were demultiplexed and grouped by UMI with MIGEC, and clonotypes were assembled and quantified with MiTCR. To remove erroneous sequences, TCR cDNA sequences were retained only when supported by two or more reads. The tcR package was used for downstream repertoire analysis, and clonotypes were matched between fractions using CDR3 nucleotide sequence together with V segment. VDJmatch was used to annotate antigen specificity against VDJdb, with one amino acid substitution in CDR3 allowed.

Input material: PBMCs. Recombination connected TRBV7-2 to TRBJ2-3, with the D call perhaps TRBD1 or TRBD2, each one matching 5 bases. The TCR sequence derives from a woman in her late teens or twenties in good health. The CDR3 has the sequence CASSLLGRAAGDTQYF. The bases read TGTGCCAGCAGCTTATTAGGCAGGGCCGCGGGTGATACGCAGTATTTT.